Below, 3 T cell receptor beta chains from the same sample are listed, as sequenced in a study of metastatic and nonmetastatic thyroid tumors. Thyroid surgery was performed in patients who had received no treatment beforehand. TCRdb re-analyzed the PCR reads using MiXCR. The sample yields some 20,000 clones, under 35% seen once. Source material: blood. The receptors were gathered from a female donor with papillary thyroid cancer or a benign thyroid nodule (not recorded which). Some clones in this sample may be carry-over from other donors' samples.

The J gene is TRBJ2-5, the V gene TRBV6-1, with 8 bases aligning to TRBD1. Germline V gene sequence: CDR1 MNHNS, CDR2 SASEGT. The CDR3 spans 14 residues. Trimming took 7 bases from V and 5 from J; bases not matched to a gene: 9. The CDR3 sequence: CASIPGQGWETQYF. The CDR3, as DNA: TGTGCCAGCATTCCTGGACAGGGATGGGAGACCCAGTACTTC.

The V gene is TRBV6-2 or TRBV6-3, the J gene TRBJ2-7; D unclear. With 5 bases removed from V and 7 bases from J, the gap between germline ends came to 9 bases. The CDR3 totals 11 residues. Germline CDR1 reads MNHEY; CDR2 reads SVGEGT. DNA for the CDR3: TGTGCCAGCAGTACAGCATGGGAGCAGTACTTC. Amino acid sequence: CASSTAWEQYF.

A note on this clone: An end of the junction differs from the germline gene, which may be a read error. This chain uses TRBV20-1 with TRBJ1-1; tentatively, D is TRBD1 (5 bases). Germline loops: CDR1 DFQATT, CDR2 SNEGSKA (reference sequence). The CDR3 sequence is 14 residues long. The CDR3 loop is CSSRTPGRYTEAFF. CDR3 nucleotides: TGCAGTTCTAGAACCCCAGGGAGGTACACTGAAGCTTTCTTT.